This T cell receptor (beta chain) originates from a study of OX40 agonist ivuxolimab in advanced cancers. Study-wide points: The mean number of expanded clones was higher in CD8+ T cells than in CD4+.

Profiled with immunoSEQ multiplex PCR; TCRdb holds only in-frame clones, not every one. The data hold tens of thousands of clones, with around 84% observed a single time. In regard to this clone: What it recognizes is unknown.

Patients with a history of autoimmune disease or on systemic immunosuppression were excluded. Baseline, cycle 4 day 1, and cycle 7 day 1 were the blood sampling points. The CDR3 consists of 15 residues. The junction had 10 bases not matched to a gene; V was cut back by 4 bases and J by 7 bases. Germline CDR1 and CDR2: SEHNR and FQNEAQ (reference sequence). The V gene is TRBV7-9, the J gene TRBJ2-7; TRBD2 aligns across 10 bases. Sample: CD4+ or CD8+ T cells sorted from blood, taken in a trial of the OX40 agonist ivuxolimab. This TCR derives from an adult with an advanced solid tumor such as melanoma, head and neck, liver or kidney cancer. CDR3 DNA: TGTGCCAGCAGCTCTAGCGGGAGCGGTATGGGGGAGCAGTACTTC. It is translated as CASSSSGSGMGEQYF.